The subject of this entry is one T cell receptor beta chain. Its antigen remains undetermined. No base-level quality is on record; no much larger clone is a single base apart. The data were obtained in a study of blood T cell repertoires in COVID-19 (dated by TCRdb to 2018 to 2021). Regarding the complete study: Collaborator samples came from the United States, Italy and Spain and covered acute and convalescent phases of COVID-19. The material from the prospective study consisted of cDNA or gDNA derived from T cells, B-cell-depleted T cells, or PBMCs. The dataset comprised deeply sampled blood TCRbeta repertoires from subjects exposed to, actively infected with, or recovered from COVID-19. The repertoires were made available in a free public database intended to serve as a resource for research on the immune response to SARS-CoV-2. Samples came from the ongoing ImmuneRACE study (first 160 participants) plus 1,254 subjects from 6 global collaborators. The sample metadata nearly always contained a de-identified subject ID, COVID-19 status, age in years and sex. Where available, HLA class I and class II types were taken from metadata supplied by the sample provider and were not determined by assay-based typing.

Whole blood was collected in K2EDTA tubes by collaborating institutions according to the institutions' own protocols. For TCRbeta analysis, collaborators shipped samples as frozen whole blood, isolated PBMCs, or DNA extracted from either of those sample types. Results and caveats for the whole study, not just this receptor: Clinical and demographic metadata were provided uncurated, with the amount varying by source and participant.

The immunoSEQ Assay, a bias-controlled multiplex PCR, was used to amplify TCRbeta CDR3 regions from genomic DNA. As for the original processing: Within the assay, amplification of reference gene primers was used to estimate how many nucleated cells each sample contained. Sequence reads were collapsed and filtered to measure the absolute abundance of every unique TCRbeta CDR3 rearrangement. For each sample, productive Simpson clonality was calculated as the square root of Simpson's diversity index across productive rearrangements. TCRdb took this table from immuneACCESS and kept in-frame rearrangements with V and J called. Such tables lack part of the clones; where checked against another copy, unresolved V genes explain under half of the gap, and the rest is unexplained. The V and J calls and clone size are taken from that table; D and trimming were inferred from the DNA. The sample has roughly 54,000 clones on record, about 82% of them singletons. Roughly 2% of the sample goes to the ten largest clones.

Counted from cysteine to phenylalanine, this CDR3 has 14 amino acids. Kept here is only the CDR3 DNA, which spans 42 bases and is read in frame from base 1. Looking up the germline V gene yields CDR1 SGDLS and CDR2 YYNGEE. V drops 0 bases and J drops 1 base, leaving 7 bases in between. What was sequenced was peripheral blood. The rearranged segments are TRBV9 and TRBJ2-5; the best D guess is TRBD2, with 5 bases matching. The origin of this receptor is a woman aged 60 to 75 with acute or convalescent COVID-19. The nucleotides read TGTGCCAGCAGCGTAGGGCTAGCCCAAGAGACCCAGTACTTC. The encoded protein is CASSVGLAQETQYF.